Given below is one TCR beta chain in context. Germline CDR1 reads ENHRY; CDR2 reads SYGVKD. The CDR3 has 16 amino acids. Trimming took 3 bases from V and 1 from J; bases not matched to a gene: 7. The data are from a study of early T cells in non-severe SARS-CoV-2 infection. Study at large: Sequencing of bulk RNA from unsorted whole blood was done, without chain pairing.

TCRdb re-derived calls from the 5' RACE reads in MiXCR, one entry per CDR3 protein. In the table there are under 85,000 distinct CDR3 sequences, roughly an eighth of which are singletons. The source material was whole blood. This chain connects TRBV10-3 to TRBJ1-1, with TRBD1 matching over 8 bases. This TCR derives from an adult who was a healthcare worker with PCR-confirmed SARS-CoV-2 infection or an uninfected control (not recorded which). The CDR3 loop is CAISDDRGGSNTEAFF. The CDR3 nucleotides are TGTGCCATCAGTGACGACAGGGGAGGATCGAACACTGAAGCTTTCTTT.